These T cell receptor beta chains were read from a single sample in a study of blood T cells in healthy people across ages. TCRdb itself ran the 5' RACE reads through MiXCR, one entry per CDR3 protein. The sample shows about 670,000 distinct CDR3 sequences, approximately 40% of them seen only once. Sequenced material: blood. The receptors originated from an elderly man in good health. CDR3s include the opening cysteine and the closing phenylalanine or tryptophan. Each record gives: J gene, D gene, clone size, V gene, CDR3 protein, CDR3 DNA. D genes are given only for firm matches. Clone size, where shown, is once, few, many, or a class for clones that have expanded.

>TRBJ2-5|.|.|TRBV20-1
CSASDARGAGPQYF
TGCAGTGCTAGCGATGCGAGAGGGGCCGGACCCCAGTACTTC
>TRBJ2-1|TRBD2|few|TRBV5-1
CASSASGQETQFF
TGCGCCAGCAGCGCTAGCGGGCAAGAGACCCAGTTCTTC
>TRBJ1-1|.|.|TRBV12-3/TRBV12-4
CASSPDPELNTEAFF
TGTGCCAGCAGTCCCGATCCCGAACTGAACACTGAAGCTTTCTTT
>TRBJ1-2|TRBD1|.|TRBV20-1
CSANTGTGAYGYTF
TGCAGTGCTAATACCGGGACAGGGGCCTATGGCTACACCTTC
>TRBJ1-2|.|few|TRBV6-6
CASSYSPGGDDGYTF
TGTGCCAGCAGTTACTCCCCGGGAGGGGATGATGGCTACACCTTC
>TRBJ1-5|TRBD1|.|TRBV6-5
CASRSRTGTNQPQHF
TGTGCCAGCAGAAGCCGGACAGGGACCAATCAGCCCCAGCATTTT
>TRBJ2-3|.|.|TRBV6-2/TRBV6-3
CASSYLPQSGKITDTQYF
TGTGCCAGCAGTTACCTCCCTCAGAGCGGAAAAATCACAGATACGCAGTATTTT
>TRBJ2-7|.|.|TRBV18
CASCSSARDSYNEQYF
TGTGCCAGCTGCAGCTCCGCGAGAGACTCCTACAATGAGCAGTACTTC
>TRBJ2-5|.|.|TRBV6-2/TRBV6-3
CANSYSVQGGGETQYF
TGTGCCAACAGTTACTCGGTACAGGGAGGTGGGGAGACCCAGTACTTC
>TRBJ1-2|TRBD1|.|TRBV6-5
CASSYGRQGSGYTF
TGTGCCAGCAGTTACGGGCGACAGGGGAGTGGCTACACCTTC
>TRBJ1-1|TRBD1|.|TRBV15
CATSTQTGVGTEAFF
TGTGCCACCAGCACACAAACAGGGGTGGGCACTGAAGCTTTCTTT
>TRBJ2-7|.|few|TRBV28
CASTREVGEQYF
TGTGCCAGCACTAGGGAAGTTGGCGAGCAGTACTTC
>TRBJ2-7|.|.|TRBV6-2/TRBV6-3
CASSSSGVSRGSYGQYF
TGTGCCAGCAGTTCCTCGGGAGTCTCGAGGGGCTCCTACGGGCAGTACTTC
>TRBJ1-1|.|.|TRBV7-2
CASRRQGVNTEAFF
TGTGCCAGCAGACGCCAGGGCGTGAACACTGAAGCTTTCTTT
>TRBJ2-1|.|.|TRBV6-5
CASGYSPSGTYEQFF
TGTGCCAGCGGTTACTCGCCATCGGGCACCTACGAGCAGTTCTTC
>TRBJ2-7|.|.|TRBV20-1
CSARLAAVYEQYF
TGCAGTGCTAGATTGGCGGCGGTCTACGAGCAGTACTTC
>TRBJ2-7|.|many|TRBV4-3
CASSQDWRQERYEQYF
TGCGCCAGCAGCCAAGATTGGCGGCAGGAGAGGTACGAGCAGTACTTC
>TRBJ2-7|.|.|TRBV7-2
CASSQTLMSEQYF
TGTGCCAGCAGCCAGACTCTAATGTCCGAGCAGTACTTC